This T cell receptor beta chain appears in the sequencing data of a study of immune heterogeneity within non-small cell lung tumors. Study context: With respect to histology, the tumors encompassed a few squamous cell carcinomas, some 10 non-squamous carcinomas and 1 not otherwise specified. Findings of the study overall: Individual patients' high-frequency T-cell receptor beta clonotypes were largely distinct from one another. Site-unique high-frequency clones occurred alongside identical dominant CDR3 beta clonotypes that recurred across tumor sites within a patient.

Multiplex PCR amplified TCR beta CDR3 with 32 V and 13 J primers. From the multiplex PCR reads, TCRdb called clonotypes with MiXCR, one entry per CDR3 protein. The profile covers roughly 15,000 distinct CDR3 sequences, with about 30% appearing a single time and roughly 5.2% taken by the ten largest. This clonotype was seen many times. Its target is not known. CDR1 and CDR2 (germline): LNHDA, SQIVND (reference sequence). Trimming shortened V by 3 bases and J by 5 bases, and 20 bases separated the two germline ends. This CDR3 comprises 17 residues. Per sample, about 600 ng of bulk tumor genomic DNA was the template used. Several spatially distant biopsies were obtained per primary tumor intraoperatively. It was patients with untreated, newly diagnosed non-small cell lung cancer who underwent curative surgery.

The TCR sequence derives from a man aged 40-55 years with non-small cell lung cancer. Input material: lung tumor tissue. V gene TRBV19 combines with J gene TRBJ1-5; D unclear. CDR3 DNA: TGTGCCAGTAGTATGAGGACTGGCCGTAAATTCTATCAGCCCCAGCATTTT. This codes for CASSMRTGRKFYQPQHF. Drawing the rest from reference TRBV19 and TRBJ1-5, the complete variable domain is DGGITQSPKYLFRKEGQNVTLSCEQNLNHDAMYWYRQDPGQGLRLIYYSQIVNDFQKGDIAEGYSVSREKKESFPLTVTSAQKNPTAFYLCASSMRTGRKFYQPQHFGDGTRLSIL.